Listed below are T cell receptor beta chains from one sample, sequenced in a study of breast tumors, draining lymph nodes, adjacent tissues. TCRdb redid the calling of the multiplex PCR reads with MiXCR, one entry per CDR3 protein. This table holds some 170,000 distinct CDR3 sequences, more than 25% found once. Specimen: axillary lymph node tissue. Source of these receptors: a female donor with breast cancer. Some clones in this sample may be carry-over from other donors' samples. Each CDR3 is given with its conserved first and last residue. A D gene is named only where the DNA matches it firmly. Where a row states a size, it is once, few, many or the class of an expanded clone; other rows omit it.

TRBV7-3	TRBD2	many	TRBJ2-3	CASSSLGGADTQYF	TGTGCCAGCAGCTCGTTGGGGGGGGCAGATACGCAGTATTTT
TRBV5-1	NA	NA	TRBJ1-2	CASTLVSGARYGYTF	TGCGCCAGCACTCTAGTCTCTGGGGCCCGTTATGGCTACACCTTC
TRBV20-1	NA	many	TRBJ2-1	CSARDIMTDEQFF	TGCAGTGCTAGAGATATCATGACCGATGAGCAGTTCTTC
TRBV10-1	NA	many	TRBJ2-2	CASSGGGRVANTGELFF	TGCGCCAGCAGTGGAGGGGGGAGGGTCGCGAACACCGGGGAGCTGTTTTTT
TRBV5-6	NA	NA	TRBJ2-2	CASSLQGASGELFF	TGTGCCAGCAGCTTACAGGGAGCTTCCGGGGAGCTGTTTTTT
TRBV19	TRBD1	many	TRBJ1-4	CASSGGQPNEKLFF	TGTGCCAGTAGTGGGGGACAGCCTAATGAAAAACTGTTTTTT
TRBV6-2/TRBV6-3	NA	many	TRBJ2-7	CASVAAHEQYF	TGTGCCAGTGTGGCTGCCCACGAGCAGTACTTC
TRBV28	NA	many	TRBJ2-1	CASSSDGTYNEQFF	TGTGCCAGCAGTTCCGACGGCACTTACAATGAGCAGTTCTTC
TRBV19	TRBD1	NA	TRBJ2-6	CASSNPGGTGELSSGANVLTF	TGTGCCAGTAGTAACCCAGGGGGCACCGGGGAGCTGAGCTCTGGGGCCAACGTCCTGACTTTC
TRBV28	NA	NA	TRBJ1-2	CASTTQINYGYTF	TGTGCCAGCACCACACAGATTAACTATGGCTACACCTTC
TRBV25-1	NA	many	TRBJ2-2	CASRKVPPPTGELFF	TGTGCCAGCAGGAAGGTCCCTCCCCCCACCGGGGAGCTGTTTTTT
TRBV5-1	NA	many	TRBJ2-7	CASSLRGTYEQYF	TGCGCCAGCAGCTTGAGAGGAACCTACGAGCAGTACTTC
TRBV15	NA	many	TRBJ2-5	CATRRGQVNTGQETQYF	TGTGCCACCAGGCGGGGTCAGGTCAACACAGGGCAAGAGACCCAGTACTTC
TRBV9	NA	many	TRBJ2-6	CASSLNRDGAGANVLTF	TGTGCCAGCAGCCTAAACCGGGACGGCGCAGGGGCCAACGTCCTGACTTTC
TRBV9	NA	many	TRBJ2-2	CASSSGVLVAGELFF	TGTGCCAGCAGCTCGGGAGTCCTGGTTGCCGGGGAGCTGTTTTTT
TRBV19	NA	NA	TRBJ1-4	CASSGRGWSFF	TGTGCCAGTAGTGGCCGGGGCTGGAGTTTTTTT
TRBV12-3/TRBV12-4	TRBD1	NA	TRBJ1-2	CASSLGGTGGGYGYTF	TGTGCCAGCAGTTTAGGGGGGACAGGGGGCGGCTATGGCTACACCTTC
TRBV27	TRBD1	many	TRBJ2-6	CASSPYAPRGSLSGANVLTF	TGTGCCAGCAGTCCGTACGCACCCAGGGGGTCTCTTTCTGGGGCCAACGTCCTGACTTTC
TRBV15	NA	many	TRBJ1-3	CATSRVGLSSGNTIYF	TGTGCCACCAGCAGAGTAGGTCTGAGCTCTGGAAACACCATATATTTT
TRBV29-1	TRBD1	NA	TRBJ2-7	CSVAGTGLGEQYF	TGCAGCGTTGCGGGGACAGGGTTGGGGGAGCAGTACTTC
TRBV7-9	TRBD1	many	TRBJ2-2	CASSPGQGAGGTGELFF	TGTGCCAGCAGCCCGGGACAGGGGGCAGGTGGCACCGGGGAGCTGTTTTTT
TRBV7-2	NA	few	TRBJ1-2	CASSNRQRGYTF	TGTGCCAGCAGCAACCGACAACGCGGCTACACCTTC
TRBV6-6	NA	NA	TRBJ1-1	CASSFRAEAFF	TGTGCCAGCAGTTTTCGGGCTGAAGCTTTCTTT
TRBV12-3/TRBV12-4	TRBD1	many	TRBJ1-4	CASSHYRGTNEKLFF	TGTGCCAGCAGTCACTACAGGGGGACTAATGAAAAACTGTTTTTT
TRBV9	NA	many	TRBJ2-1	CASSRRRDDYNEQFF	TGTGCCAGCAGTCGGCGGCGGGACGACTACAATGAGCAGTTCTTC
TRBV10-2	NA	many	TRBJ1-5	CASSESREPQHF	TGCGCCAGCAGTGAATCACGTGAGCCCCAGCATTTT
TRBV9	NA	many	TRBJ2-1	CASSVRAGNEQFF	TGTGCCAGCAGCGTACGGGCCGGGAATGAGCAGTTCTTC
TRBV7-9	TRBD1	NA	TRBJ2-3	CASSLGKATGATDTQYF	TGTGCCAGCAGCTTAGGGAAGGCGACAGGGGCCACAGATACGCAGTATTTT
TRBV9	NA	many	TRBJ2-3	CASSVEGRLRTDTQYF	TGTGCCAGCAGCGTAGAGGGCCGACTACGCACAGATACGCAGTATTTT
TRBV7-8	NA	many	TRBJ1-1	CASSLGPGAEAFF	TGTGCCAGCAGCTTAGGACCTGGGGCTGAAGCTTTCTTT
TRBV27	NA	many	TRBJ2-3	CASSLLPLDTQYF	TGTGCCAGCAGTTTACTCCCGCTGGATACGCAGTATTTT
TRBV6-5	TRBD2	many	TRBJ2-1	CASSYSGTNYNEQFF	TGTGCCAGCAGTTACTCGGGGACTAACTACAATGAGCAGTTCTTC
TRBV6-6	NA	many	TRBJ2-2	CASSYGGELFF	TGTGCCAGCAGTTATGGGGGGGAGCTGTTTTTT
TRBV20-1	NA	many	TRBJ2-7	CSARPGLSSYEQYF	TGCAGTGCTAGACCCGGCCTAAGCTCCTACGAGCAGTACTTC
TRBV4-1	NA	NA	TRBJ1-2	CASSQDEAYHGYTF	TGCGCCAGCAGCCAAGATGAGGCATACCATGGCTACACCTTC
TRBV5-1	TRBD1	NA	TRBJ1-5	CASSLEGGHQPQHF	TGCGCCAGCAGCTTGGAAGGGGGCCATCAACCCCAGCATTTT
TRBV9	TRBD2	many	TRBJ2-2	CASSEISGNGELFF	TGTGCCAGCAGCGAGATTAGCGGGAATGGGGAGCTGTTTTTT
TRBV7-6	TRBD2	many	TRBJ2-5	CASSPRSSGNQETQYF	TGTGCCAGCAGCCCCCGGTCTAGCGGGAACCAAGAGACCCAGTACTTC
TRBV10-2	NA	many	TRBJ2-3	CASSGVHTDTQYF	TGCGCCAGCAGTGGCGTCCACACAGATACGCAGTATTTT
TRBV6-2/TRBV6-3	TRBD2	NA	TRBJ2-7	CASKEKREGRYEQYF	TGTGCCAGCAAAGAAAAGCGGGAGGGCCGCTACGAGCAGTACTTC
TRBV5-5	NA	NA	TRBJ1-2	CASSPRQAGTNYGYTF	TGTGCCAGCAGCCCACGACAGGCGGGGACGAACTATGGCTACACCTTC
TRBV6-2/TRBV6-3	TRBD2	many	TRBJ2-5	CASFGAGDGKTQYF	TGTGCCAGCTTTGGCGCGGGAGACGGGAAGACCCAGTACTTC
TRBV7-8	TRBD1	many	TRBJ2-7	CASSSRDSVYEQYF	TGTGCCAGCAGCAGCCGGGACAGCGTCTACGAGCAGTACTTC
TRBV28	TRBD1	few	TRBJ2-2	CASSLPGTGSGELFF	TGTGCCAGCAGTTTACCCGGGACAGGGTCCGGGGAGCTGTTTTTT
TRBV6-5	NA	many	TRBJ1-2	CASSDRRINYGYTF	TGTGCCAGCAGTGATCGACGGATAAACTATGGCTACACCTTC
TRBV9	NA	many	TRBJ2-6	CASSVVLGVYSGANVLTF	TGTGCCAGCAGCGTAGTACTCGGGGTATACTCTGGGGCCAACGTCCTGACTTTC
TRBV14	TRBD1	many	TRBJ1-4	CASSQKPGQLHEKLFF	TGTGCCAGCAGCCAAAAACCGGGACAGCTCCATGAAAAACTGTTTTTT
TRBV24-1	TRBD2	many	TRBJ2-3	CATSERTSGRSTDTQYF	TGTGCCACCAGTGAACGGACTAGCGGGAGAAGCACAGATACGCAGTATTTT
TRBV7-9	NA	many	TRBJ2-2	CASSLVGGSNTGELFF	TGTGCCAGCAGCCTCGTAGGGGGTTCGAACACCGGGGAGCTGTTTTTT
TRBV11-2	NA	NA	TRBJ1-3	CASRIDGNSGNTIYF	TGTGCCAGCAGGATAGACGGCAACTCTGGAAACACCATATATTTT
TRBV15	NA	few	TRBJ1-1	CATSRDPDLKAAFF	TGTGCCACCAGCAGAGATCCGGACTTAAAAGCGGCTTTCTTT
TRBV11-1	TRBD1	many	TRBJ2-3	CASSLGQGESDTQYF	TGTGCCAGCAGCCTGGGACAGGGTGAATCAGATACGCAGTATTTT
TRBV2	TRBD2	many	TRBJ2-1	CATISWEPGLATNEQFF	TGTGCCACCATCTCATGGGAACCGGGACTAGCGACAAATGAGCAGTTCTTC
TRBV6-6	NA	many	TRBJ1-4	CASNPHHRSATNEKLFF	TGTGCCAGCAACCCCCACCACAGGAGCGCAACTAATGAAAAACTGTTTTTT
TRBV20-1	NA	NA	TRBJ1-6	CSARVPREGWNSPPHF	TGCAGTGCTAGAGTTCCCCGGGAGGGATGGAATTCACCCCCTCACTTT
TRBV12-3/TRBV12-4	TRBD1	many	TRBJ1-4	CASRSGTGTGKLFF	TGTGCCAGCAGATCCGGGACAGGAACTGGAAAACTGTTTTTT
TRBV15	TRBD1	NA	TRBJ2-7	CATSRETGGNVYEQYF	TGTGCCACCAGCAGAGAAACAGGGGGCAATGTCTACGAGCAGTACTTC
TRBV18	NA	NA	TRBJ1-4	CASSPPAGRGYNEKLFF	TGTGCCAGCTCACCACCGGCGGGACGGGGGTATAATGAAAAACTGTTTTTT
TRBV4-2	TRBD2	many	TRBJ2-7	CASRPGGSAGGPYEQYF	TGTGCCAGCAGACCAGGGGGCTCAGCGGGAGGGCCCTACGAGCAGTACTTC